The source of this T cell receptor (beta chain) is a study of molecular identifiers for immune sequencing clone quantification. This clonotype was detected ten times or more. Antigen: not known. Overall study findings and caveats: Clones exceeding 20 RNA copies carried over 99% of effector molecules but under 1% of naive-cell molecules.

It was with previously described methods and listed TCR primers that bulk TCR libraries were made. TCRdb itself ran the PCR reads through MiXCR, one entry per CDR3 protein. The sample has about 500,000 distinct CDR3 sequences, 20% to 25% seen once. CDR3 length: 13 amino acids. CDR1 MNHEY and CDR2 SVGAGI come from the germline V gene. The trim removed 4 bases at V and 6 bases at J, leaving 2 bases unmatched. This sequence originates from a human donor in good health. Some libraries in this study had Jurkat cell RNA spiked in. The gene calls are TRBV6-5 and TRBJ2-1; TRBD1 aligns across 8 bases. Sequencing was performed on naive CD8+ T cells from blood, with Jurkat cell RNA spiked in. Subset of the sample: FACS-sorted CD8+CD4-CCR7+CD45RA+ naive T cells. CDR3 loop: CASSFTGGNEQFF. The DNA of the CDR3 is TGTGCCAGCAGTTTCACAGGGGGCAATGAGCAGTTCTTC.